This T cell receptor (beta chain) was identified during a study of blood T cell repertoires in COVID-19 (dated by TCRdb to the early 2020s). Study-wide context: The collaborator samples originated in the United States, Italy and Spain and spanned the acute and convalescent phases of COVID-19. The material from the prospective study consisted of cDNA or gDNA derived from T cells, B-cell-depleted T cells, or PBMCs. The samples were drawn from two sources: the first 160 participants of the ongoing ImmuneRACE study, and some 1,300 subjects contributed by 6 global collaborators. Where HLA class I and class II types were available, the types were taken from metadata supplied by the sample provider, not from assay-based typing. The dataset comprised deeply sampled blood TCRbeta repertoires from subjects exposed to, actively infected with, or recovered from COVID-19. Sample metadata almost always included a de-identified subject ID, COVID-19 status, age in years and sex. The repertoires were released in a freely available public database intended as a resource for research on the immune response to SARS-CoV-2. The paper as a whole reports these results and caveats: How much clinical and demographic metadata was included differed by source and by participant, and the metadata was provided uncurated.

As to this clone: Its specific antigen is unknown. Base qualities are missing; no much larger clone stands one base away.

Enrolling through a virtual design, the prospective study's participants ranged in age from roughly 18 to 90 years and lived across 24 United States geographic areas. In the prospective study, cohorts were assigned on the basis of participant-reported clinical history obtained from a screening survey and a study questionnaire. ImmuneRACE Cohort 3 recovered participants were defined by two consecutive negative NP/OP PCR tests, healthcare professional clearance, or symptom resolution. In the prospective study, whole blood, serum and a nasopharyngeal or oropharyngeal swab were collected from each participant by mobile phlebotomists. Additional blood draws and questionnaires over an approximately two-month period could optionally be provided by prospective study participants. Blood samples from the prospective study were shipped frozen or at room temperature prior to DNA extraction. Sequences MNHEY (CDR1) and SMNVEV (CDR2) are obtained from the germline V gene (reference sequence). Measured from the cysteine to the phenylalanine, the CDR3 is 16 residues long. Solely the CDR3 DNA is kept, with 48 bases framed from the first base. V ends up 4 bases short and J 2 bases short, with an unmatched junction base count of 7.

The immunoSEQ Assay, a bias-controlled multiplex PCR, was used to amplify TCRbeta CDR3 regions from genomic DNA. Concerning the study's data processing: The number of nucleated cells in each sample was estimated by amplification of reference gene primers within the assay. Sequence reads were collapsed and filtered to measure the absolute abundance of every unique TCRbeta CDR3 rearrangement. For each sample, productive Simpson clonality was calculated as the square root of Simpson's diversity index over productive rearrangements. This immuneACCESS table, as held by TCRdb, lists in-frame sequences with V and J called but not all clones. Of the missing ones, under half trace to an unresolved V gene in checked studies; the others have no known cause. D and trimming were read from the DNA, whereas the V and J calls and clone size are those reported in that table. Across this sample there are around 300,000 clones, with 75% to 90% seen only once. Clones ranked in the top ten supply 2% to 3% of the sample.

The V gene is TRBV27 and the J gene is TRBJ2-5; TRBD2 aligns with 10 central bases. Input material: PBMCs or T cells enriched from blood (not recorded which). The clonotype was recovered from a woman in her 50s who had recovered from COVID-19. The DNA reads as follows: TGTGCCAGCAGTTCAAGACTAGCGGGCTCACAAGAGACCCAGTACTTC. Protein translation: CASSSRLAGSQETQYF.